This record concerns one T cell receptor beta chain sequence. These data come from a study of shared clonotypes between healthy human individuals. Naive CD8 isolation took CD45RO-negative cells positively selected for CCR7 and excluded terminally differentiated effector memory CD45RA+ cells. HIV-negative, healthy adults without recent acute infections or vaccinations were the donors. Source study methods: Filtering differed, since immunoSEQ gave only junction sequences and no quality scores. Measured with immunoSEQ multiplex PCR; TCRdb has only the in-frame clones, and not every one. V and J calls and clone size are those listed in that table; D and trimming were worked out from the DNA. The sample consists of some 2,100,000 clones, 93% of them appearing once. The TCR sequence derives from a man younger than 35 in good health. Some clones in this sample may be carry-over from other donors' samples. The sequencing input was naive CD8+ T cells from PBMCs.

CDR3 region: CASSLDTQGIEAFF. The CDR3, as DNA: TGTGCCAGCAGTTTAGACACTCAGGGAATTGAAGCTTTCTTT. The chain couples TRBV27 to TRBJ1-1; D may be TRBD1 (5 bases). This CDR3 has 14 residues. Germline loops: CDR1 MNHEY, CDR2 SMNVEV (reference sequence). Trimming took off 2 bases at V and 7 bases at J, with 14 bases between the two ends.